Each of the 4 T cell receptor beta chains below was sequenced from the same sample in a study of cytomegalovirus exposure and HLA in healthy donors. PCR involved 60 Vbeta and 13 Jbeta primers. Clones were sequenced by immunoSEQ multiplex PCR, and TCRdb holds only the in-frame ones, with some missing. Here the sample spans some 270,000 clones, 75% to 85% being singletons. The sequenced sample was PBMCs. These receptors were taken from a girl aged 2 to 10 in good health and CMV-seronegative.

V gene TRBV18 combines with J gene TRBJ1-4; 8 positions agree with TRBD1. V shed 0 bases and J 6 bases; nucleotides not matched to a gene: 9. Germline CDR1 is KGHSH and CDR2 is LQKENI. The CDR3 runs to 17 residues. CDR3 in amino acids: CASSPPKLDRVDEKLFF. The CDR3 region has the DNA TGTGCCAGCTCACCACCGAAATTGGACAGGGTAGATGAAAAACTGTTTTTT.

This chain joins TRBV5-4 and TRBJ2-3; D remains ambiguous. V lost 4 bases and J lost 1, with 16 bases in between. CDR1 is SGHNT and CDR2 is YYREEE in the germline V gene (reference sequence). The CDR3 runs to 16 residues. The CDR3 coding sequence is TGTGCCAGCAGCGGATTTTGGGTAGGAGGCACAGATACGCAGTATTTT. Translating gives CASSGFWVGGTDTQYF.

The rearrangement joins TRBV27 to TRBJ2-7; no firm D call. This CDR3 spans 13 amino acids. V lost 3 bases and J lost 6, with 12 bases in between. Per the germline V gene, CDR1 is MNHEY and CDR2 is SMNVEV (reference sequence). The CDR3 sequence: CASSFLSGREQYF. As DNA, the CDR3 is TGTGCCAGCAGTTTTCTTTCAGGTCGCGAGCAGTACTTC.

The V call is TRBV9, the J call TRBJ2-1; 10 positions agree with TRBD2. This CDR3 region has 15 residues. V shed 1 base and J 7 bases; nucleotides not matched to a gene: 5. Germline lookup yields CDR1 SGDLS and CDR2 YYNGEE. CDR3 bases: TGTGCCAGCAGCGTAAGCGGGAGGGAGGTTAATGAGCAGTTCTTC. Translation gives CASSVSGREVNEQFF.